This TCR beta chain was recorded in a study of Ad26.COV2.S vaccination and SARS-CoV-2 variants. Turning to the study itself: Intramuscular Ad26.COV2.S doses were given once or twice, 56 days apart.

General study results and limits: Responses of spike-specific T cells (both CD8+ and CD4+) reportedly showed substantial breadth after vaccination. Spike-specific TCR breadth in vaccine recipients exceeded that seen in placebo recipients.

This clone was seen more than once but under ten times. The antigen is undetermined. Trimming took 6 bases from V and 7 from J; bases not matched to a gene: 6. This CDR3 has 15 residues. The germline gives CDR1 MNHEY, CDR2 SVGAGI. Assay: immunoSEQ multiplex PCR; the TCRdb copy retains only in-frame clones and omits some. Of 300,000 to 350,000 clones listed, approximately 80% are singletons. Stated treatment: 19 received Ad26.COV2.S at low or high dose, single or two shots; about five received placebo; per-sample allocation not given. Day 63 following the first vaccine or placebo injection was when the samples were taken. The donor's status was that of an adult aged 18-55 years in Boston.

J is TRBJ2-1 and V is TRBV6-5; 13 nucleotides match TRBD2. Sequenced here: peripheral blood, sampled in a trial of Ad26.COV2.S vaccine versus placebo. The receptor was derived from a person aged 18 to 65 who received the Ad26.COV2.S COVID-19 vaccine or a placebo. The CDR3 DNA follows: TGTGCCAGCAGAAAACCGGGACTAGCGGGGAATGAGCAGTTCTTC. Translated, it gives CASRKPGLAGNEQFF.